Below are 31 T cell receptor beta chains sequenced from a single sample in a study of blood T cells in healthy people across ages. The authors ran a second PCR of about 7 to 11 cycles using a sample-barcoded 5' primer and a J-beta primer mix. A single record per CDR3 protein comes from TCRdb applying MiXCR to the 5' RACE reads. The repertoire holds 550,000 to 600,000 distinct CDR3 sequences, with more than 45% as singletons. Sequenced material: blood. Receptor source: a man aged 80 or over in good health.

This clonotype was detected only once. This chain links TRBV20-1 with TRBJ1-1, with D possibly TRBD1 on 6 matching bases. Germline assignment: CDR1 DFQATT and CDR2 SNEGSKA (reference sequence). The V end was cut by 5 bases, the J end by 3 bases, with 10 bases between. This CDR3 contains 12 residues. The CDR3 spells CSAEGEDTEAFF. The CDR3 DNA reads TGCAGTGCTGAGGGGGAGGACACTGAAGCTTTCTTT.

The chain couples TRBV4-2 to TRBJ1-1, with TRBD1 identical over 9 bases. The CDR3 is made up of 17 amino acids. V shed 4 bases and J 4 bases; nucleotides not matched to a gene: 13. Per the germline V gene, CDR1 is LGHNA and CDR2 is YNFKEQ. The CDR3 nucleotides are TGTGCCAGCAGCCCCCAAGGGGGAGGACAGGGGTCCACTGAAGCTTTCTTT. Its protein is CASSPQGGGQGSTEAFF.

The gene calls are TRBV6-2 or TRBV6-3 and TRBJ2-7; TRBD2 might be the D (6 bases). Germline loops: CDR1 MNHEY, CDR2 SVGEGT. Trimming left V 6 bases short and J 2 bases short, with 11 bases between. The CDR3 is 13 amino acids. CDR3 amino acids: CASRMRGAYEQYF. In DNA, the CDR3 is TGTGCCAGCAGGATGCGGGGAGCCTACGAGCAGTACTTC.

This clonotype was detected only once. The chain carries TRBV7-2 and TRBJ2-1; unclear D gene. Trimming took off 6 bases at V and 4 bases at J, with 22 bases between the two ends. Germline CDR1 is SGHTA and CDR2 is FQGNSA. This CDR3 has 17 residues. CDR3 in amino acids: CASSPPRVGGEYNEQFF. For the CDR3, the DNA is TGTGCCAGCAGTCCTCCCCGAGTTGGTGGTGAATACAATGAGCAGTTCTTC.

This clonotype was seen only once. The rearrangement links TRBV5-1 to TRBJ2-1; the D gene is possibly TRBD2 (5 bases). Germline V gene lookup returns CDR1 SGHRS and CDR2 YFSETQ. This CDR3 spans 15 amino acids. Trimming stripped 4 bases from V and 8 bases from J, with 19 bases between. For the CDR3, the DNA is TGCGCCAGCAGCCCCCTGAGGGCTCGTCCACATGAGCAGTTCTTC. It is translated as CASSPLRARPHEQFF.

J is TRBJ2-3 and V is TRBV11-3; 9 nucleotides match TRBD1. The trim removed 1 base at V and 3 bases at J, leaving 2 bases unmatched. This CDR3 has 15 residues. Germline V gene data show CDR1 as SGHNT and CDR2 as YENEEA. CDR3 DNA: TGTGCCAGCAGCTTAGGACAGGGGGAGACAGATACGCAGTATTTT. It is translated as CASSLGQGETDTQYF.

The chain joins TRBV4-1 to TRBJ1-2; D is perhaps TRBD1 (6 bases). V was cut by 1 base and J by 11 bases, with 17 bases left in between. The CDR3 consists of 14 residues. Germline assignment: CDR1 MGHRA and CDR2 YSYEKL. The CDR3 loop is CASSQGLSLQGYTF. Written as DNA, the CDR3 is TGCGCCAGCAGCCAAGGGCTTAGTCTCCAGGGGTACACCTTC.

As to this clonotype: One end of the junction fails to match germline, which may point to a read error. V gene TRBV12-3 or TRBV12-4 combines with J gene TRBJ1-1, with 8 bases identical to TRBD1. The CDR3 has 14 amino acids. The CDR3 DNA is TGTGCCAGCAGTAAAGCAGGGGGCCACACTGAATCTTTCTTT. Translation: CASSKAGGHTESFF.

This clonotype was picked up a small number of times. The chain combines TRBV10-3 with TRBJ2-7; TRBD1 aligns across 9 bases. The CDR3 runs 13 residues. Germline V lookup: CDR1 ENHRY, CDR2 SYGVKD. The ends lost 2 bases at V and 7 bases at J; junction bases unmatched: 3. The chain's CDR3 is CAISEGTGTEQYF. CDR3 coding DNA: TGTGCCATCAGTGAGGGGACAGGGACAGAGCAGTACTTC.

The chain joins TRBV27 to TRBJ2-1, with 10 positions matching TRBD2. With 2 bases clipped from V and 5 bases from J, the junction kept 6 bases outside the gene matches. Germline assignment: CDR1 MNHEY and CDR2 SMNVEV (reference sequence). The CDR3 sequence is 16 residues long. In DNA form, the CDR3 reads TGTGCCAGCAGTTTAAATGAACTAGCGGGAAACAATGAGCAGTTCTTC. Its translation: CASSLNELAGNNEQFF.

A note on this clonotype: This may arise from a read error, as a much more abundant clone is one base away. The V gene is TRBV12-3 or TRBV12-4, the J gene TRBJ2-1; either TRBD1 or TRBD2 may fit D (7 bases each). The V and J ends lost 6 bases and 6 bases respectively, with 15 bases between them. This CDR3 has 14 residues. CDR3 coding DNA: TGTGCCAGCAGGACGACAGGGAGGGGCAATGAGCAGTTCTTC. This sequence encodes CASRTTGRGNEQFF.

This clonotype was detected a few times. V is TRBV10-2 and J is TRBJ2-1, with a possible D match to TRBD2 (7 bases). Germline V gene lookup returns CDR1 WSHSY and CDR2 SAAADI. The CDR3 totals 14 residues. Trimming removed 8 bases at V and 7 bases at J, with 18 bases between. CDR3 nucleotide sequence: TGCGCCAGCGCCGAGGGGGGGGCCATAAATGAGCAGTTCTTC. Amino acids: CASAEGGAINEQFF.

The chain carries TRBV15 and TRBJ2-1, with 10 bases lining up with TRBD2. CDR1 and CDR2 from the germline V gene are LNHNV and YYDKDF (reference sequence). Germline trimming cut 3 bases from V and 7 bases from J; bases unmatched to any gene: 3. The CDR3 has 14 amino acids. The chain's CDR3 is CATSSLAGENEQFF. The CDR3 nucleotides are TGTGCCACCAGCAGTCTAGCGGGAGAAAATGAGCAGTTCTTC.

This clonotype occurred a few times. Being one base from a much bigger clone, this may be a read error. V is TRBV6-5 and J is TRBJ2-1; D ambiguous. The J call is doubtful: the DNA matches TRBJ2-7 better. Germline V gene data show CDR1 as MNHEY and CDR2 as SVGAGI. The CDR3 is 11 residues long. The CDR3 DNA reads as TGTGCCAGCAGTGGGTACAATGAGCAGTACTTC. Translating it yields CASSGYNEQYF.

This chain links TRBV27 with TRBJ2-2, with D uncertain. The CDR3 spans 17 residues. V shed 5 bases and J shed 2 bases, with 18 bases lying between them. CDR1 MNHEY and CDR2 SMNVEV come from the germline V gene (reference sequence). This CDR3 reads CASSPSTGRINTGELFF. For the CDR3, the DNA is TGTGCCAGCAGTCCGTCCACTGGAAGGATAAACACCGGGGAGCTGTTTTTT.

V gene TRBV25-1 combines with J gene TRBJ1-2; 7 nucleotides match TRBD1. V lost 5 bases and J lost 1; bases outside the gene matches: 4. The CDR3 loop spans 14 amino acids. Germline V lookup: CDR1 MGHDK, CDR2 SYGVNS. This chain's CDR3 is CASSTSGGNYGYTF. CDR3 DNA sequence: TGTGCCAGCAGTACGTCAGGGGGTAACTATGGCTACACCTTC.

This chain joins TRBV6-5 and TRBJ2-7; 8 bases fit TRBD1. Germline V lookup: CDR1 MNHEY, CDR2 SVGAGI. The CDR3 spans 16 residues. The J segment lost 3 bases and the V segment lost 7 bases, leaving 14 bases of the junction unmatched. CDR3 loop: CASTSLQGAFLYEQYF. In DNA, the CDR3 is TGTGCCAGCACTTCCCTGCAGGGGGCCTTCCTCTACGAGCAGTACTTC.

V is TRBV18 and J is TRBJ1-2; 12 bases map to TRBD1. The CDR3 sequence is 17 residues long. Germline-derived CDR1 and CDR2 are KGHSH and LQKENI. The V and J ends lost 0 bases and 4 bases, in that order; junction bases with no gene match: 6. The CDR3 nucleotides read TGTGCCAGCTCACCACCGGGACAGGGGGCGTTAAGCTATGGCTACACCTTC. Residues: CASSPPGQGALSYGYTF. The full variable domain, in which reference TRBV18 and TRBJ1-2 provide the parts outside the CDR3, is NAGVMQNPRHLVRRRGQEARLRCSPMKGHSHVYWYRQLPEEGLKFMVYLQKENIIDESGMPKERFSAEFPKEGPSILRIQQVVRGDSAAYFCASSPPGQGALSYGYTFGSGTRLTVV.

The chain has TRBV7-9 and TRBJ2-3; 8 bases map to TRBD1. V gave up 4 bases and J gave up 2 bases; unmatched junction bases: 5. The CDR3 consists of 15 residues. The germline V gene encodes CDR1 SEHNR and CDR2 FQNEAQ (reference sequence). The CDR3 coding sequence is TGTGCCAGCAGCTGGGACAGGAGGTCCACAGATACGCAGTATTTT. It codes for CASSWDRRSTDTQYF.

In this sample, this clonotype turned up many times. This chain joins TRBV5-1 and TRBJ2-7; a possible D gene is TRBD1 (5 bases). Looked up from germline, CDR1 is SGHRS and CDR2 is YFSETQ. The V end lost 5 bases, the J end lost 4 bases, and 19 bases lay between the germline ends. The CDR3 is made up of 15 amino acids. CDR3 nucleotides: TGCGCCAGCAGGGTTGTGCAGGGTAATTCGTACGAGCAGTACTTC. As protein: CASRVVQGNSYEQYF. Supplemented by reference TRBV5-1 and TRBJ2-7, the full variable domain reads KAGVTQTPRYLIKTRGQQVTLSCSPISGHRSVSWYQQTPGQGLQFLFEYFSETQRNKGNFPGRFSGRQFSNSRSEMNVSTLELGDSALYLCASRVVQGNSYEQYFGPGTRLTVT.

On this clonotype itself: A much larger clone lies a single base off, so this may be a read error. This sequence joins TRBV7-8 and TRBJ2-7, with D perhaps TRBD1 or TRBD2 (5 bases each). V gave up 5 bases and J gave up 6 bases, with 20 bases separating them. This CDR3 is built from 15 residues. Germline V gene data show CDR1 as SGHVS and CDR2 as FQNEAQ. In DNA form, the CDR3 reads TGTGCCAGCAGCCCGAGGGGCACTAGTTATGGCGAGCAGTACTTC. Protein sequence: CASSPRGTSYGEQYF.

The CDR3 reads CASSLAEFSYEQYF. The CDR3 nucleotides are TGTGCCAGCAGTTTAGCAGAGTTCTCCTACGAGCAGTACTTC. This chain links TRBV6-2 or TRBV6-3 with TRBJ2-7; D is uncertain. V was cut by 4 bases and J by 0 bases, with 10 bases left in between. Germline V gene sequence: CDR1 MNHEY, CDR2 SVGEGT. CDR3 length: 14 amino acids.

This clonotype occurred many times. V gene TRBV6-5 combines with J gene TRBJ2-3; D is unclear. Germline CDR1 reads MNHEY; CDR2 reads SVGAGI. This CDR3 spans 14 amino acids. Trimming took off 2 bases at V and 2 bases at J, with 8 bases between the two ends. The CDR3 protein is CASSYSPTTDTQYF. The CDR3 DNA follows: TGTGCCAGCAGTTACAGTCCAACCACAGATACGCAGTATTTT.

The genes are TRBV4-2 and TRBJ1-5; D not certain. V was clipped by 0 bases and J by 5 bases, with 20 bases between them. The CDR3 has 18 amino acids. The germline CDR1 and CDR2 sequences are LGHNA and YNFKEQ. CDR3 amino acids: CASSQDPTSARDYQPQHF. The CDR3 nucleotides are TGTGCCAGCAGCCAAGATCCCACTTCGGCCAGAGACTATCAGCCCCAGCATTTT.

This clonotype was seen a single time. The chain carries TRBV6-2 or TRBV6-3 and TRBJ2-5, with D unclear. The tail of the sequence fits TRBJ2-7 better, so the J call may be wrong. CDR1 MNHEY and CDR2 SVGEGT come from the germline V gene. This CDR3 contains 14 residues. The CDR3 bases are TGTGCCAGCAGTTACTCGACGGTTTTAAACGAGCAGTACTTC. Its translation is CASSYSTVLNEQYF.

A note on this clonotype: Compared with germline, one end of the junction differs, possibly owing to a read error. The chain joins TRBV12-3 or TRBV12-4 to TRBJ1-1, with D possibly TRBD1 on 5 matching bases. The CDR3 consists of 14 residues. CDR3 in amino acids: CASSPRSRATETFF. The DNA for the CDR3 is TGTGCCAGCAGCCCGAGGTCCAGGGCCACTGAAACTTTCTTT.

This clonotype was found a few times. This chain links TRBV20-1 with TRBJ2-7; 7 positions agree with TRBD2. Germline V gene sequence: CDR1 DFQATT, CDR2 SNEGSKA (reference sequence). CDR3 length: 14 amino acids. Germline trimming cut 3 bases from V and 7 bases from J; bases unmatched to any gene: 12. The CDR3 spells CSARMLAANNEQYF. CDR3 in DNA: TGCAGTGCTAGGATGCTAGCGGCGAACAATGAGCAGTACTTC.

The chain employs TRBV10-3 and TRBJ2-1; 8 bases line up with TRBD1. Germline values: CDR1 ENHRY, CDR2 SYGVKD. J lost 5 bases, V lost 7 bases, and 7 bases had no gene match. The CDR3 spans 14 residues. In nucleotides, the CDR3 is TGTGCCATCACCTCGCAGGGGGCCAACAATGAGCAGTTCTTC. This translates into CAITSQGANNEQFF.

This clonotype was found many times. V usage is TRBV6-5 and J usage is TRBJ2-1; a possible D gene is TRBD1 (6 bases). Germline V gene data show CDR1 as MNHEY and CDR2 as SVGAGI. This CDR3 contains 15 residues. V was cut by 2 bases and J by 5 bases, with 13 bases left in between. CDR3 DNA: TGTGCCAGCAGTTACAGGTCAGGGACACACAATGAGCAGTTCTTC. The encoded protein is CASSYRSGTHNEQFF.

As DNA, the CDR3 is TGTGCCACCGCACCCCGGGACTCTCTATACAATGAGCAGTTCTTC. Its translation: CATAPRDSLYNEQFF. This chain links TRBV18 with TRBJ2-1; a weak D match, TRBD2 (6 bases). Trimming left V 10 bases short and J 4 bases short, with 20 bases between. Germline-derived CDR1 and CDR2 are KGHSH and LQKENI. There are 15 residues in the CDR3. Full variable domain (rest looked up from reference TRBV18 and TRBJ2-1): NAGVMQNPRHLVRRRGQEARLRCSPMKGHSHVYWYRQLPEEGLKFMVYLQKENIIDESGMPKERFSAEFPKEGPSILRIQQVVRGDSAAYFCATAPRDSLYNEQFFGPGTRLTVL.

The chain is built from TRBV7-2 and TRBJ2-3; 7 positions agree with TRBD2. The trim removed 5 bases at V and 7 bases at J, leaving 15 bases unmatched. Germline V gene lookup returns CDR1 SGHTA and CDR2 FQGNSA. The CDR3 totals 16 residues. This CDR3 reads CASSPPGGRASNTQYF. CDR3 in DNA: TGTGCCAGCAGCCCCCCTGGGGGGAGGGCGTCAAATACGCAGTATTTT.